Described below is a single TCR beta chain sequence and its context. Original methodology: For nucleated cells, counts were estimated from reference gene primer amplification. The assay was immunoSEQ multiplex PCR, and TCRdb's table has in-frame clones only and misses some. V, J and clone size reflect that table, while D and trimming were determined from the DNA. The data show approximately 200,000 clones, about 90% seen once. The entry originates in a study of blood T cell repertoires in COVID-19. Study-wide background: T cells, B-cell-depleted T cells, or PBMCs provided the cDNA or gDNA that served as material.

V shed 4 bases and J shed 8 bases, with 17 bases lying between them. Germline values: CDR1 SNHLY, CDR2 FYNNEI. The CDR3 spans 15 residues. The sequenced sample was peripheral blood. This chain joins TRBV2 and TRBJ1-4, with D possibly matching TRBD1 (6 bases). This clonotype originated in a man between 35 and 55 years old with active or convalescent COVID-19. The CDR3 sequence: CASSANGQRGEKLFF. The CDR3 bases are TGTGCCAGCAGTGCGAATGGACAGCGAGGAGAAAAACTGTTTTTT.